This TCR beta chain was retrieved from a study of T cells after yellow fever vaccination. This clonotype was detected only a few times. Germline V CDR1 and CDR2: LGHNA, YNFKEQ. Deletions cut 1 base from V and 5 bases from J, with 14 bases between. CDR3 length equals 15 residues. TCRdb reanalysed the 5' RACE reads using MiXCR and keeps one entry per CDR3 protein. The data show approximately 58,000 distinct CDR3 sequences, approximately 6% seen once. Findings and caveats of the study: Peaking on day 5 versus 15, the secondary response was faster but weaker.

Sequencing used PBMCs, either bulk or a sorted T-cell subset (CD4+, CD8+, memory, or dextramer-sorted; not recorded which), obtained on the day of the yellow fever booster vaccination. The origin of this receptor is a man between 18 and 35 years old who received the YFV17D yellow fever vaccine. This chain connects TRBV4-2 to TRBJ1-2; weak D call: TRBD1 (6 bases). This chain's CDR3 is CASSQATGGGYGYTF. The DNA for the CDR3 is TGTGCCAGCAGCCAAGCGACGGGAGGGGGGTATGGCTACACCTTC.